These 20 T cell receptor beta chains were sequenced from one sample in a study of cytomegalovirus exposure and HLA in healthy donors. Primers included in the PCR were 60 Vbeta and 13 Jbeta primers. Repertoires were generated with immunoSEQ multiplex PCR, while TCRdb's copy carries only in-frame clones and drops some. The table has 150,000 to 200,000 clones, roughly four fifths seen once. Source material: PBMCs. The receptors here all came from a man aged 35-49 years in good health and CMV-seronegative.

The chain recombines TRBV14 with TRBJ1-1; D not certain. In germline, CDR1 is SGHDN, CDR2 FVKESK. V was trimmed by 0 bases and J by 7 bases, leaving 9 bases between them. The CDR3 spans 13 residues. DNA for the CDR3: TGTGCCAGCAGCCAAGACAGGACTAATGAAGCTTTCTTT. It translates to CASSQDRTNEAFF.

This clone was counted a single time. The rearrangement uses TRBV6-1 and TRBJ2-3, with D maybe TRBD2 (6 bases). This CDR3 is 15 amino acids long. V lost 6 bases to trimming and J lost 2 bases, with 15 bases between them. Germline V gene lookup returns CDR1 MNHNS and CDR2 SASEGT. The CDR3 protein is CASRPWGVHTDTQYF. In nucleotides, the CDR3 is TGTGCCAGCAGACCTTGGGGGGTGCACACAGATACGCAGTATTTT.

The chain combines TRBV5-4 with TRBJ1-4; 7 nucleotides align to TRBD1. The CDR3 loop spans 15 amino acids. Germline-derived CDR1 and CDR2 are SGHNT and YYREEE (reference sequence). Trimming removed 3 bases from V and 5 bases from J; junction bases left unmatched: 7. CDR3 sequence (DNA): TGTGCCAGCAGCTCCCCGACAGGGCCGAATGAAAAACTGTTTTTT. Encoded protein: CASSSPTGPNEKLFF.

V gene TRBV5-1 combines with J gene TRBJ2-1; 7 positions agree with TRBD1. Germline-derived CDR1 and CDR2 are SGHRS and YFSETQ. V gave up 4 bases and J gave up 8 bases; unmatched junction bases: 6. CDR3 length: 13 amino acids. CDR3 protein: CASSVIGGDEQFF. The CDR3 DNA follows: TGCGCCAGCAGCGTCATAGGGGGCGATGAGCAGTTCTTC.

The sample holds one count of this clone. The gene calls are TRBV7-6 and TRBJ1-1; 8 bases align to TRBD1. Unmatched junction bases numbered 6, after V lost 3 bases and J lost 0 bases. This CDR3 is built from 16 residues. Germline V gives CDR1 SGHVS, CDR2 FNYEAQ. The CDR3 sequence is CASSFPTGDMNTEAFF. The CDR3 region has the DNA TGTGCCAGCAGCTTTCCGACAGGGGACATGAACACTGAAGCTTTCTTT.

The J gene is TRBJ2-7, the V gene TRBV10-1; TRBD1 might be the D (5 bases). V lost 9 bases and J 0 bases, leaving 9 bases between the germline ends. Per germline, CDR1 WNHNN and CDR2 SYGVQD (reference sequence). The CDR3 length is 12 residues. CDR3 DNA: TGCGCCAGTTCGACAGTCTCCTACGAGCAGTACTTC. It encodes CASSTVSYEQYF.

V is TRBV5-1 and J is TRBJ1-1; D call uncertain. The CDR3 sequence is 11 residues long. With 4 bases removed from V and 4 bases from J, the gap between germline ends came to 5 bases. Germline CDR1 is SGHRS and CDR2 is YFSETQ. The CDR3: CASSPGTEAFF. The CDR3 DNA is TGCGCCAGCAGCCCCGGCACTGAAGCTTTCTTT.

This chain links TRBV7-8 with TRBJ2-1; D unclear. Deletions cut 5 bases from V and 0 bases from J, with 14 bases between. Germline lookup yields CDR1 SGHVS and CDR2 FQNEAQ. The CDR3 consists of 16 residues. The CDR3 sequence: CASSQEAESSYNEQFF. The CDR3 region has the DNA TGTGCCAGCAGCCAAGAGGCGGAGAGCTCCTACAATGAGCAGTTCTTC.

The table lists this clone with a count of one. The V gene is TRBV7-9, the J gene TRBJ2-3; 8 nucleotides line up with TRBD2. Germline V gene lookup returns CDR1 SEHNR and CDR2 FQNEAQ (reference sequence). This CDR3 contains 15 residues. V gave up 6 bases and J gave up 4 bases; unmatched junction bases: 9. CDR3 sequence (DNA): TGTGCCAGCAGTCTCGGCGGGGGGAGGGCAGATACGCAGTATTTT. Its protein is CASSLGGGRADTQYF.

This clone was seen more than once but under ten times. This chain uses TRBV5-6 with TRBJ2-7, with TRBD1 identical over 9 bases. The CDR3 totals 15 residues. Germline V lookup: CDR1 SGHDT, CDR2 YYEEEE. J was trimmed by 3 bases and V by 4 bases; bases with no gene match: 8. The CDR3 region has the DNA TGTGCCAGCAGCCCGGGACAGGGCTTAAACTACGAGCAGTACTTC. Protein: CASSPGQGLNYEQYF.

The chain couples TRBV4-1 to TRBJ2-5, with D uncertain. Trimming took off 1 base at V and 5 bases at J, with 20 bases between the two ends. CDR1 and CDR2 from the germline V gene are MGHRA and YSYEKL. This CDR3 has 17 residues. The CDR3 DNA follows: TGCGCCAGCAGCCAAGGGTTGGCCAACCCCACCTCGGAGACCCAGTACTTC. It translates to CASSQGLANPTSETQYF.

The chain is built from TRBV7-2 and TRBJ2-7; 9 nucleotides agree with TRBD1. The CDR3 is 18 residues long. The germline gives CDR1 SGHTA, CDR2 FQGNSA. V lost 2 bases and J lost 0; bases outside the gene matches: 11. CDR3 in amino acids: CASSLPRGQGLSSYEQYV. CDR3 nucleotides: TGTGCCAGCAGCTTACCCCGGGGACAGGGCCTTTCCTCCTACGAGCAGTACGTC.

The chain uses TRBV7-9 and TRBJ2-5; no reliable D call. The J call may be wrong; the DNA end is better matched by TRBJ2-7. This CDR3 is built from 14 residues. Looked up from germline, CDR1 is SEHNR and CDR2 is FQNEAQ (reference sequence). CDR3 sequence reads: CASSLEGSEYEQYF. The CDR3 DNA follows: TGTGCCAGCAGCTTAGAAGGCAGCGAATACGAGCAGTACTTC.

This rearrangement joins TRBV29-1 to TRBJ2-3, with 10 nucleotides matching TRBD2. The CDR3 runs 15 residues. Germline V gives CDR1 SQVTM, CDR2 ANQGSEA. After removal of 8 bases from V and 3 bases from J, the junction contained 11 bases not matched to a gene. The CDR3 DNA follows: TGCAGCTTACAGGGAGCGGGAGGGCCGACAGATACGCAGTATTTT. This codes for CSLQGAGGPTDTQYF.

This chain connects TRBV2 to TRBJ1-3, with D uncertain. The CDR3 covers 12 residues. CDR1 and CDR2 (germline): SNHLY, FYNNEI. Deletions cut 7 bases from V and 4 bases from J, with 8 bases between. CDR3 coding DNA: TGTGCCAGCACCCCGACAGGAAACACCATATATTTT. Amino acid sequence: CASTPTGNTIYF.

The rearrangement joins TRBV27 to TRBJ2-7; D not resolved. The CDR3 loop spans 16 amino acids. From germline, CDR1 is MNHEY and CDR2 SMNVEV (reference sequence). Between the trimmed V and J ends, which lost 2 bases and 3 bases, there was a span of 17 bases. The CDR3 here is CASSLQPISPGYEQYF. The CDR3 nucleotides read TGTGCCAGCAGTTTACAACCCATAAGTCCGGGCTACGAGCAGTACTTC.

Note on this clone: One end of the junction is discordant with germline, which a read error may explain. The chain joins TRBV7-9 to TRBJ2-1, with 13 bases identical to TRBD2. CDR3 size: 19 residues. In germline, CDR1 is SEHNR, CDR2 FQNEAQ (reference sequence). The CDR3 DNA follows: TGTTCCAGCAGCCCACCGGGACTAGCGGGGTTTTACTCCTACAATGAGCAGTTCTTC. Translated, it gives CSSSPPGLAGFYSYNEQFF.

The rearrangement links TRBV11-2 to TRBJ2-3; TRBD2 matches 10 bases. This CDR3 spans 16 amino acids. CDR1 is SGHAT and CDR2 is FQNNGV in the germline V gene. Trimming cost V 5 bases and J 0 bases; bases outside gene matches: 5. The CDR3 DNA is TGTGCCAGCAGCCCGACTAGCGGGTTCAGCACAGATACGCAGTATTTT. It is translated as CASSPTSGFSTDTQYF.

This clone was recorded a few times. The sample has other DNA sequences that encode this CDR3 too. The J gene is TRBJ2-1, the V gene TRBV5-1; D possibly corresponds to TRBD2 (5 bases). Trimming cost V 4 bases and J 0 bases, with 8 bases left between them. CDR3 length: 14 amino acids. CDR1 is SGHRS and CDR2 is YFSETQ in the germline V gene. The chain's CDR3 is CASSLGDSYNEQFF. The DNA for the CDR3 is TGCGCCAGCAGCCTGGGAGACTCCTACAATGAGCAGTTCTTC.

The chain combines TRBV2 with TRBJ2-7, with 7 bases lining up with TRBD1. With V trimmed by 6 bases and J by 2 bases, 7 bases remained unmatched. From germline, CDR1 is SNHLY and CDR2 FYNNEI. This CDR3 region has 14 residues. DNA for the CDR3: TGTGCCAGCAGAGTAGGGGGCCCGACCTACGAGCAGTACTTC. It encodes CASRVGGPTYEQYF. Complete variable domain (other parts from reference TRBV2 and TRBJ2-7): EPEVTQTPSHQVTQMGQEVILRCVPISNHLYFYWYRQILGQKVEFLVSFYNNEISEKSEIFDDQFSVERPDGSNFTLKIRSTKLEDSAMYFCASRVGGPTYEQYFGPGTRLTVT.